The entry below describes one T cell receptor beta chain. This entry comes from a study of blood T cell repertoires in COVID-19. Study-level background: Sample material is recorded as cDNA or gDNA derived from T cells, B-cell-depleted T cells, or PBMCs.

V was pared by 4 bases and J by 0 bases, with 17 bases between. The CDR3 runs 16 residues. Germline V gene sequence: CDR1 SGHDT, CDR2 YYEEEE. TCRdb's copy holds only in-frame clones and misses some; the assay was immunoSEQ multiplex PCR. The profile shows about 270,000 clones, around 93% of them singletons. Sequencing was performed on PBMCs or T cells enriched from blood (not recorded which). The genes are TRBV5-6 and TRBJ2-7; a weak D match, TRBD2 (6 bases). This clonotype was obtained from a middle-aged man who had been exposed to COVID-19. This CDR3 is CASSPLRDGFSYEQYF. DNA of the CDR3: TGTGCCAGCAGCCCCCTGCGGGATGGTTTCTCCTACGAGCAGTACTTC.